The 26 T cell receptor beta chains below all came from one sample that was sequenced in a study of shared clonotypes between healthy human individuals. Sequencing used immunoSEQ multiplex PCR; TCRdb keeps in-frame clones, though not all of them. The table shows around 2,100,000 clones, with just under 95% occurring only once. Only CD45RO-negative cells positively selected for CCR7 counted as naive CD8 cells, so terminally differentiated effector memory CD45RA+ cells were excluded. Sample: naive CD8+ T cells sorted from blood. The receptors derive from a man between 18 and 29 years old in good health.

The chain recombines TRBV7-9 with TRBJ1-1; 8 bases are shared with TRBD1. The CDR3 extends over 15 amino acids. J gave up 4 bases and V 5 bases, and 9 bases lay outside the gene matches. Germline CDR1 and CDR2: SEHNR and FQNEAQ (reference sequence). The CDR3 here is CASSPNTGGATEAFF. Here the CDR3 DNA reads TGTGCCAGCAGCCCAAACACAGGGGGGGCCACTGAAGCTTTCTTT.

The chain recombines TRBV6-6 with TRBJ2-2, with D possibly TRBD1 on 5 matching bases. Germline V CDR1 and CDR2: MNHNY, SVGAGI (reference sequence). Trimming removed 6 bases at V and 4 bases at J, with 15 bases between. The CDR3 spans 15 residues. The CDR3 DNA sequence: TGTGCCAGCAGACCCCTTGGACAAAGCACCGGGGAGCTGTTTTTT. It encodes CASRPLGQSTGELFF.

This chain connects TRBV6-1 to TRBJ2-3; D gene uncertain. V was shortened by 2 bases and J by 3 bases, with 15 bases between the two germline ends. The CDR3 is made up of 16 amino acids. Germline V gene sequence: CDR1 MNHNS, CDR2 SASEGT. CDR3 sequence: CASSEFVSGPTDTQYF. In DNA, the CDR3 is TGTGCCAGCAGTGAATTCGTCTCGGGTCCAACAGATACGCAGTATTTT.

The chain has TRBV18 and TRBJ1-6; 9 bases align to TRBD1. The ends lost 8 bases at V and 7 bases at J; junction bases unmatched: 6. The CDR3 has 14 amino acids. CDR1 is KGHSH and CDR2 is LQKENI in the germline V gene. The DNA for the CDR3 is TGTGCCAGCGGGAGTGGACAGGGGAATTCACCCCTCCACTTT. It is translated as CASGSGQGNSPLHF.

The rearrangement joins TRBV7-8 to TRBJ2-3; D is ambiguous. V was pared by 3 bases and J by 0 bases, with 7 bases between. The CDR3 length is 14 residues. The germline CDR1 and CDR2 sequences are SGHVS and FQNEAQ. The CDR3 reads CASSLPESTDTQYF. The CDR3 DNA reads TGTGCCAGCAGCTTGCCAGAGAGCACAGATACGCAGTATTTT.

CDR3: CASSDGSLNIQYF. As DNA, the CDR3 is TGTGCCAGCAGTGACGGGAGTCTAAACATTCAGTACTTC. The chain links TRBV27 to TRBJ2-4, with D possibly matching TRBD2 (6 bases). Germline CDR1 MNHEY, CDR2 SMNVEV (reference sequence). Trimming took off 5 bases at V and 6 bases at J, with 11 bases between the two ends. CDR3 length: 13 residues.

V is TRBV5-5 and J is TRBJ2-7; 9 positions agree with TRBD1. V lost 2 bases to trimming and J lost 4 bases; unmatched junction nucleotides: 4. CDR1 is SGHKS and CDR2 is YYEKEE in the germline V gene (reference sequence). This CDR3 has 14 residues. The CDR3 coding sequence is TGTGCCAGCAGCTTAAGGGACAGGGAATACGAGCAGTACTTC. Translated: CASSLRDREYEQYF.

J is TRBJ1-4 and V is TRBV7-2; D remains ambiguous. Germline lookup yields CDR1 SGHTA and CDR2 FQGNSA. V lost 7 bases and J lost 0, with 12 bases in between. The CDR3 has 15 residues. In DNA, the CDR3 is TGTGCCAGCAACCAAGAATCTTCAACTAATGAAAAACTGTTTTTT. Encoded protein: CASNQESSTNEKLFF.

The chain recombines TRBV28 with TRBJ2-7, with 7 bases identical to TRBD1. This CDR3 is built from 14 residues. Germline-derived CDR1 and CDR2 are MDHEN and SYDVKM. J lost 6 bases, V lost 6 bases, and 11 bases had no gene match. The DNA for the CDR3 is TGTGCCAGCAGCGCCTACAGGGGTGGGTTCGAGCAGTACTTC. This sequence encodes CASSAYRGGFEQYF.

The chain joins TRBV5-6 to TRBJ2-5, with D perhaps assigned TRBD1 or TRBD2 (5 bases each). The V end was cut by 3 bases, the J end by 0 bases, with 15 bases between. The CDR3 runs 16 residues. Per the germline V gene, CDR1 is SGHDT and CDR2 is YYEEEE. The CDR3 here is CASSSNIGTDQETQYF. The CDR3 DNA is TGTGCCAGCAGCTCTAATATAGGGACGGACCAAGAGACCCAGTACTTC.

The V and J genes are TRBV13 and TRBJ2-2; 15 bases map to TRBD2. The CDR3 extends over 17 amino acids. Germline trimming cut 6 bases from V and 5 bases from J; bases unmatched to any gene: 7. Germline assignment: CDR1 PRHDT and CDR2 FYEKMQ (reference sequence). The CDR3 DNA is TGTGCCAGCAGTTTCCCGGGACTAGCGGGAGGAACCGGGGAGCTGTTTTTT. Translated, it gives CASSFPGLAGGTGELFF.

Points on this clone: The same CDR3 can be traced to other DNA sequences in this sample. The chain recombines TRBV9 with TRBJ2-5; D might be TRBD1 or TRBD2, each matching 5 bases. Germline lookup yields CDR1 SGDLS and CDR2 YYNGEE. CDR3 length: 14 residues. V lost 0 bases and J lost 3, with 9 bases in between. CDR3 DNA sequence: TGTGCCAGCAGCGTAGGAGGGGTGAAAGAGACCCAGTACTTC. This sequence encodes CASSVGGVKETQYF. Variable domain in full (rest from reference TRBV9 and TRBJ2-5): DSGVTQTPKHLITATGQRVTLRCSPRSGDLSVYWYQQSLDQGLQFLIQYYNGEERAKGNILERFSAQQFPDLHSELNLSSLELGDSALYFCASSVGGVKETQYFGPGTRLLVL.

The V call is TRBV4-3, the J call TRBJ2-7, with no clear D. Germline values: CDR1 LGHNA, CDR2 YSLEER. This CDR3 contains 15 residues. V lost 1 base and J lost 2, with 12 bases in between. CDR3 loop: CASSQAQADAYEQYF. CDR3 DNA: TGCGCCAGCAGCCAAGCCCAGGCGGACGCCTACGAGCAGTACTTC.

This chain joins TRBV30 and TRBJ2-7; TRBD1 or TRBD2 may be the D gene (5 bases each). The germline gives CDR1 GTSNPN, CDR2 SVGIG (reference sequence). CDR3 size: 15 residues. V was shortened by 1 base and J by 3 bases, with 16 bases between the two germline ends. This CDR3 is CAWSDLPGPNYEQYF. The CDR3 bases are TGTGCCTGGAGTGACCTACCGGGGCCCAACTACGAGCAGTACTTC.

The genes are TRBV7-9 and TRBJ2-2; no definite D call. The germline V gene has CDR1 SEHNR and CDR2 FQNEAQ (reference sequence). The V end was cut by 0 bases, the J end by 5 bases, with 10 bases between. The CDR3 has 15 residues. The DNA of the CDR3 is TGTGCCAGCAGCTTAGCTCTAGGCGGAACCGGGGAGCTGTTTTTT. Translated, it gives CASSLALGGTGELFF.

This clone was recorded only once. J is TRBJ1-2 and V is TRBV5-8; D call uncertain. The germline gives CDR1 SGHTS, CDR2 YDEGEE. V lost 7 bases and J lost 7, with 11 bases in between. The CDR3 is made up of 11 amino acids. CDR3 DNA sequence: TGTGCCAGCTCTTGGGAAATTGGCTACACCTTC. Translating it yields CASSWEIGYTF.

The chain carries TRBV9 and TRBJ2-3, with 8 bases fitting TRBD2. V lost 3 bases, J lost 0 bases, and 6 bases stayed unmatched. CDR1 and CDR2 (germline): SGDLS, YYNGEE. The CDR3 is 16 amino acids. The CDR3 DNA is TGTGCCAGCAGCGCAACACTAGCGGCAAGCACAGATACGCAGTATTTT. Translation gives CASSATLAASTDTQYF.

This clone has a single count. Other nucleotide sequences in the sample specify the same CDR3. V and J are TRBV13 and TRBJ2-5, with D perhaps matching TRBD1 (5 bases). Trimming stripped 5 bases from V and 2 bases from J, with 12 bases between. The CDR3 loop spans 14 amino acids. Germline V lookup: CDR1 PRHDT, CDR2 FYEKMQ (reference sequence). The CDR3 sequence: CASSPPGAQETQYF. The DNA for the CDR3 is TGTGCCAGCAGCCCCCCTGGGGCGCAAGAGACCCAGTACTTC.

The chain couples TRBV6-5 to TRBJ1-1; no reliable D call. The V end lost 4 bases, the J end lost 0 bases, and 6 bases lay between the germline ends. This CDR3 region has 13 residues. CDR1 is MNHEY, CDR2 SVGAGI, per germline. CDR3 bases: TGTGCCAGCAGTTGGCGTATGAACACTGAAGCTTTCTTT. Protein: CASSWRMNTEAFF.

The chain combines TRBV6-1 with TRBJ2-7, with unresolved D. V lost 1 base and J 5 bases, leaving 12 bases between the germline ends. In germline, CDR1 is MNHNS, CDR2 SASEGT. The CDR3 is 14 residues long. As DNA, the CDR3 is TGTGCCAGCAGTGAAGTAGGGCAGCCCCACGAGCAGTACTTC. Translation: CASSEVGQPHEQYF.

The chain carries TRBV6-5 and TRBJ2-7; D call uncertain. From germline, CDR1 is MNHEY and CDR2 SVGAGI. V dropped 5 bases and J dropped 2 bases, with 10 bases sitting between them. The CDR3 totals 13 residues. The CDR3 spells CASSKRPTYEQYF. CDR3 DNA: TGTGCCAGCAGTAAAAGGCCTACCTACGAGCAGTACTTC.

Comments on this clone: The sample holds other DNA sequences that translate to the same CDR3. The rearrangement joins TRBV7-9 to TRBJ2-3, with TRBD2 matching 12 bases. CDR1 is SEHNR and CDR2 is FQNEAQ in the germline V gene (reference sequence). The CDR3 has 16 residues. Trimming cost V 5 bases and J 1 base; bases outside gene matches: 4. Here the CDR3 DNA reads TGTGCCAGCAGCCCGACTAGCGGGGGTGGCACAGATACGCAGTATTTT. Protein: CASSPTSGGGTDTQYF.

The V gene is TRBV27, the J gene TRBJ1-1; D remains ambiguous. The germline CDR1 and CDR2 sequences are MNHEY and SMNVEV (reference sequence). The germline V and J ends were trimmed by 0 bases and 5 bases, with 7 bases remaining between them. The CDR3 covers 13 residues. The CDR3 loop reads CASSLSGQTEAFF. CDR3 nucleotide sequence: TGTGCCAGCAGTTTATCGGGCCAAACTGAAGCTTTCTTT.

The chain links TRBV27 to TRBJ1-2, with 7 bases identical to TRBD1. Germline values: CDR1 MNHEY, CDR2 SMNVEV (reference sequence). J gave up 5 bases and V 2 bases, and 11 bases lay outside the gene matches. The CDR3 runs to 16 residues. CDR3 sequence reads: CASSLGAGGGLYGYTF. CDR3 DNA sequence: TGTGCCAGCAGTTTAGGGGCAGGGGGAGGGCTGTATGGCTACACCTTC.

The chain combines TRBV19 with TRBJ2-1, with 12 bases identical to TRBD1. CDR1 is LNHDA and CDR2 is SQIVND in the germline V gene (reference sequence). The CDR3 is 15 amino acids. J lost 8 bases, V lost 3 bases, and 5 bases had no gene match. The CDR3 DNA follows: TGTGCCAGTAGTATGTGGGACAGGGGGCAGGATGAGCAGTTCTTC. This gives the protein CASSMWDRGQDEQFF.

The chain has TRBV13 and TRBJ2-7; 7 bases line up with TRBD2. The CDR3 loop spans 14 amino acids. Germline V gene lookup returns CDR1 PRHDT and CDR2 FYEKMQ (reference sequence). V was clipped by 2 bases and J by 7 bases; unmatched bases: 8. CDR3 in DNA: TGTGCCAGCAGCTTACGAGGGACTACCGGGGAGCAGTACTTC. Its translation: CASSLRGTTGEQYF.